This TCR beta chain was recorded in a study of T cell responses to AZD1222 COVID-19 vaccine. The CDR3 runs 13 residues. V lost 2 bases, J lost 10 bases, and 9 bases lay in between. Germline assignment: CDR1 LGHDT and CDR2 YNNKEL (reference sequence). On this clone: Antigen unknown.

Generated by immunoSEQ multiplex PCR, the TCRdb table keeps only in-frame clones and is missing some. Of 110,000 or so clones in the sample, more than 80% were seen once. Study-wide findings and caveats: At study baseline, merely about 6 AZD1222 recipients were seropositive. Dominant at 160-218 and 743-854, vaccine-associated CD4 TCRs also spanned spike. In a largely white British group with more females than males, clonal diversity was possibly underestimated.

This receptor was taken from an adult in good health. Sequences were derived from peripheral blood, sampled on day 0 of AZD1222 vaccination. The chain recombines TRBV3-1 (or the pseudogene TRBV3-2) with TRBJ1-6, with D possibly matching TRBD1 (6 bases). CDR3 amino acids: CASSQTGNSPLHF. The DNA for the CDR3 is TGTGCCAGCAGCCAAACAGGGAACTCACCCCTCCACTTT.